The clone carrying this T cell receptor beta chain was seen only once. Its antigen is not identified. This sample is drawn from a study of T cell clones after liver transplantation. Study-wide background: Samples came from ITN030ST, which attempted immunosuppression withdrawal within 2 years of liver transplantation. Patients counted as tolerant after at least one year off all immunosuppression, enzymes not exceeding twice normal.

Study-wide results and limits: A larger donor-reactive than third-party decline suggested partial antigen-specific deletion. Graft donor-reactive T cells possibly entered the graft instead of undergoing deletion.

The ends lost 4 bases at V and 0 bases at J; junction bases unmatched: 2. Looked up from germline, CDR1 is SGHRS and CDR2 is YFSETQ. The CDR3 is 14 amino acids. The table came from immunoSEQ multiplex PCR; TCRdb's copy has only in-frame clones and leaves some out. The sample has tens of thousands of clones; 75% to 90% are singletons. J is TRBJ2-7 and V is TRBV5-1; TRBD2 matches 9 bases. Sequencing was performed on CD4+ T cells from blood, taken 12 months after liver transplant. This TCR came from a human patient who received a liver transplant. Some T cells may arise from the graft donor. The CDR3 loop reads CASSRLAASYEQYF. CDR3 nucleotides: TGCGCCAGCAGCCGACTAGCGGCCTCCTACGAGCAGTACTTC.